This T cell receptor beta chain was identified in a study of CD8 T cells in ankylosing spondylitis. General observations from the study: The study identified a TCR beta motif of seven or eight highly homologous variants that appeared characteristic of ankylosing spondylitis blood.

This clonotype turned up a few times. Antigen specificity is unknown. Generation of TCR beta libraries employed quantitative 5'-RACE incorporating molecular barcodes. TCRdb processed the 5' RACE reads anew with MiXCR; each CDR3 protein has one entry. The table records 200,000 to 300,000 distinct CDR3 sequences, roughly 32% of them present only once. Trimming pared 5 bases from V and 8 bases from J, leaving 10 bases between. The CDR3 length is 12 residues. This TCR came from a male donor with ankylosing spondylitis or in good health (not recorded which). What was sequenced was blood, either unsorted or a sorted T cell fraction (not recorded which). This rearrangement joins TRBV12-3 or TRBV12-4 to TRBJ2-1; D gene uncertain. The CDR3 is CASSKNVDEQFF. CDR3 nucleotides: TGTGCCAGCAGTAAGAACGTTGATGAGCAGTTCTTC.